These 12 T cell receptor beta chains were sequenced from one sample in a study of T cell repertoires in cytomegalovirus infection. TCRdb analysed the reads with MiXCR anew, one entry per CDR3 protein. This sample has about 340,000 distinct CDR3 sequences, with under 35% found just once. The antigens for these receptors are not known. Sequenced material: cultured PBMCs, taken from culture after CMV antigen stimulation. The receptors here all came from a human donor in good health (CMV status not recorded). Some clones in this sample may be carry-over from other donors' samples.

A few counts support this clonotype. CDR3 loop: CASSPAGLAYEQFF. In DNA form, the CDR3 reads TGTGCCAGCAGTCCCGCGGGACTAGCATATGAGCAGTTCTTC. The V gene is TRBV6-1, the J gene TRBJ2-1; 9 bases are shared with TRBD2. The CDR3 is 14 residues long. After removal of 5 bases from V and 8 bases from J, the junction contained 7 bases not matched to a gene. Germline CDR1 MNHNS, CDR2 SASEGT.

V gene TRBV20-1 combines with J gene TRBJ2-2; no reliable D call. V dropped 5 bases and J dropped 6 bases, with 16 bases sitting between them. Germline lookup yields CDR1 DFQATT and CDR2 SNEGSKA (reference sequence). The CDR3 contains 14 residues. The CDR3 spells CSAARAQRPGELFF. The CDR3 region has the DNA TGCAGTGCTGCCCGGGCCCAACGCCCCGGGGAGCTGTTTTTT.

The rearrangement joins TRBV7-2 to TRBJ2-1; 10 bases fit TRBD2. The V and J ends lost 6 bases and 6 bases, in that order; junction bases with no gene match: 14. Per germline, CDR1 SGHTA and CDR2 FQGNSA. The CDR3 contains 17 residues. CDR3 in DNA: TGTGCCAGCAGTTCCCTCTCCGGGACTAGCGCCATCAATGAGCAGTTCTTC. The encoded protein is CASSSLSGTSAINEQFF.

The chain links TRBV10-1 to TRBJ2-3; the match to TRBD1 covers 10 bases. With 2 bases clipped from V and 3 bases from J, the junction kept 2 bases outside the gene matches. This CDR3 has 15 residues. The germline V gene encodes CDR1 WNHNN and CDR2 SYGVQD (reference sequence). As DNA, the CDR3 is TGCGCCAGCAGTGAGGGGACAGGGGCAACAGATACGCAGTATTTT. This translates into CASSEGTGATDTQYF.

The chain combines TRBV7-6 with TRBJ2-3; D ambiguous. Between the trimmed V and J ends, which lost 5 bases and 6 bases, there was a span of 15 bases. This CDR3 region has 14 residues. The germline CDR1 and CDR2 sequences are SGHVS and FNYEAQ. The CDR3 DNA sequence: TGTGCCAGCAGCCCCCCTTTGGGTATTGATACGCAGTATTTT. This translates into CASSPPLGIDTQYF.

V usage is TRBV15 and J usage is TRBJ2-3, with D uncertain. This CDR3 is 13 amino acids long. CDR1 is LNHNV and CDR2 is YYDKDF in the germline V gene (reference sequence). V gave up 0 bases and J gave up 4 bases, with 5 bases separating them. The CDR3 DNA follows: TGTGCCACCAGCAGAGATCGCCCAGATACGCAGTATTTT. Residues: CATSRDRPDTQYF.

This chain uses TRBV15 with TRBJ2-3, with a tentative D call TRBD2 (5 bases). This CDR3 comprises 16 residues. V lost 0 bases to trimming and J lost 0 bases, with 10 bases between them. Germline-derived CDR1 and CDR2 are LNHNV and YYDKDF (reference sequence). The CDR3 here is CATSRDLALSTDTQYF. As DNA, the CDR3 is TGTGCCACCAGCAGAGATTTAGCGCTCAGCACAGATACGCAGTATTTT.

The chain combines TRBV6-1 with TRBJ2-2; D possibly corresponds to TRBD2 (5 bases). CDR3 length: 16 residues. Per the germline V gene, CDR1 is MNHNS and CDR2 is SASEGT. Trimming took 3 bases from V and 0 from J, leaving 11 bases between them. The CDR3 DNA is TGTGCCAGCAGTGAGAGGGAAGGTGCGAACACCGGGGAGCTGTTTTTT. Translated, it gives CASSEREGANTGELFF.

This clonotype was detected a few times. The chain uses TRBV28 and TRBJ1-1; the D is unclear. This CDR3 comprises 14 residues. Trimming shortened V by 3 bases and J by 4 bases, and 12 bases separated the two germline ends. Per germline, CDR1 MDHEN and CDR2 SYDVKM. This chain's CDR3 is CASSLDPRGTEAFF. The CDR3 bases are TGTGCCAGCAGTTTGGACCCTCGGGGCACTGAAGCTTTCTTT.

The chain employs TRBV28 and TRBJ2-7, with TRBD2 as a possible D gene (5 bases). V gave up 5 bases and J gave up 2 bases, with 10 bases separating them. This CDR3 region has 13 residues. Germline values: CDR1 MDHEN, CDR2 SYDVKM. The CDR3 DNA sequence: TGTGCCAGCAGTGAGACTAATACCTACGAGCAGTACTTC. Encoded protein: CASSETNTYEQYF.

This clonotype turned up a few times. The V and J genes are TRBV7-6 and TRBJ2-1; D gene uncertain. Trimming shortened V by 3 bases and J by 7 bases, and 10 bases separated the two germline ends. Per the germline V gene, CDR1 is SGHVS and CDR2 is FNYEAQ. This CDR3 contains 13 residues. CDR3 nucleotides: TGTGCCAGCAGCTTGTCGTTGGGAAATGAGCAGTTCTTC. Its protein product is CASSLSLGNEQFF.

This clonotype was detected only a few times. CDR3 protein: CASSQSTEQFF. CDR3 nucleotide sequence: TGTGCCAGCAGCCAATCAACTGAGCAGTTCTTC. The J gene is TRBJ2-1, the V gene TRBV7-9; no definite D call. Germline V lookup: CDR1 SEHNR, CDR2 FQNEAQ (reference sequence). V dropped 5 bases and J dropped 9 bases, with 8 bases sitting between them. The CDR3 length is 11 residues.